One and the same sample provided the 9 T cell receptor beta chains below, sequenced in a study of cytomegalovirus exposure and HLA in healthy donors. The data were produced by immunoSEQ multiplex PCR, yet TCRdb's version contains in-frame clones alone and is incomplete. The data contain 100,000 to 150,000 clones, about nine tenths of them singletons. The sample comprised PBMCs. The receptors shown here come from a woman between 18 and 29 years old in good health and CMV-seronegative.

The V call is TRBV6-6, the J call TRBJ2-7, with D tentatively TRBD2 (6 bases). Germline loops: CDR1 MNHNY, CDR2 SVGAGI (reference sequence). V lost 5 bases, J lost 2 bases, and 16 bases lay in between. The CDR3 consists of 15 residues. CDR3 in amino acids: CASSPRDFNAYEQYF. CDR3 nucleotides: TGTGCCAGCAGTCCCCGGGACTTCAACGCCTACGAGCAGTACTTC.

The chain recombines TRBV7-9 with TRBJ1-1; no firm D call. Trimming took 3 bases from V and 5 from J, leaving 10 bases between them. The CDR3 is made up of 13 amino acids. Per germline, CDR1 SEHNR and CDR2 FQNEAQ (reference sequence). CDR3 sequence (DNA): TGTGCCAGCAGCTTCCGGCCGGGGACTGAAGCTTTCTTT. Its protein product is CASSFRPGTEAFF. The full variable domain, in which reference TRBV7-9 and TRBJ1-1 provide the parts outside the CDR3, is DTGVSQNPRHKITKRGQNVTFRCDPISEHNRLYWYRQTLGQGPEFLTYFQNEAQLEKSRLLSDRFSAERPKGSFSTLEIQRTEQGDSAMYLCASSFRPGTEAFFGQGTRLTVV.

CDR3 region: CASSPRPSGSSVDTQYF. CDR3 DNA: TGTGCCAGCTCACCCCGGCCGAGCGGAAGCTCCGTCGATACGCAGTATTTT. J is TRBJ2-3 and V is TRBV18, with a tentative D call TRBD2 (5 bases). The CDR3 is made up of 17 amino acids. Deletions cut 3 bases from V and 6 bases from J, with 22 bases between. Per the germline V gene, CDR1 is KGHSH and CDR2 is LQKENI.

This clone was observed a few times. The V gene is TRBV11-2, the J gene TRBJ2-3, with 9 nucleotides matching TRBD2. J gave up 6 bases and V 0 bases, and 1 base lay outside the gene matches. The germline V gene encodes CDR1 SGHAT and CDR2 FQNNGV. The CDR3 spans 14 residues. The CDR3 region is CASSLESGRDTQYF. CDR3 DNA: TGTGCCAGCAGCTTAGAGAGCGGGAGGGATACGCAGTATTTT.

The chain recombines TRBV4-1 with TRBJ2-3, with 10 positions matching TRBD2. From germline, CDR1 is MGHRA and CDR2 YSYEKL. CDR3 length: 16 amino acids. With V trimmed by 2 bases and J by 0 bases, 2 bases remained unmatched. CDR3 in amino acids: CASSQRTSGSTDTQYF. The CDR3 coding sequence is TGCGCCAGCAGCCAACGGACTAGCGGAAGCACAGATACGCAGTATTTT.

The chain combines TRBV11-2 with TRBJ2-7; TRBD2 is a possible D gene (6 bases). Trimming removed 3 bases from V and 3 bases from J, with 9 bases in between. This CDR3 is built from 13 residues. Germline-derived CDR1 and CDR2 are SGHAT and FQNNGV. CDR3 region: CASSFVGGYEQYF. The CDR3 bases are TGTGCCAGCAGCTTTGTGGGAGGCTACGAGCAGTACTTC. Supplemented by reference TRBV11-2 and TRBJ2-7, the full variable domain reads EAGVAQSPRYKIIEKRQSVAFWCNPISGHATLYWYQQILGQGPKLLIQFQNNGVVDDSQLPKDRFSAERLKGVDSTLKIQPAKLEDSAVYLCASSFVGGYEQYFGPGTRLTVT.

This chain connects TRBV5-1 to TRBJ2-1, with 8 bases lining up with TRBD2. V was pared by 6 bases and J by 4 bases, with 15 bases of the junction left unmatched. The CDR3 spans 17 residues. Germline lookup yields CDR1 SGHRS and CDR2 YFSETQ. The CDR3 DNA is TGCGCCAGCACCGAAACACCGGGGACTAGTACATACAATGAGCAGTTCTTC. It encodes CASTETPGTSTYNEQFF.

J is TRBJ2-3 and V is TRBV7-9, with TRBD2 as a possible D gene (6 bases). The CDR3 has 15 amino acids. CDR1 and CDR2 (germline): SEHNR, FQNEAQ (reference sequence). V lost 5 bases, J lost 1 base, and 13 bases lay in between. CDR3 sequence (DNA): TGTGCCAGCAGCACGGGATGGGGGGGCACAGATACGCAGTATTTT. This translates into CASSTGWGGTDTQYF.

The chain couples TRBV7-3 to TRBJ2-3; D may be TRBD1 (6 bases). The V gene's germline CDR1 is SGHTA and CDR2 FQGTGA. V gave up 4 bases and J gave up 2 bases, with 25 bases separating them. This CDR3 is 19 amino acids long. The CDR3 DNA is TGTGCCAGCAGCTCCGACGACAGGTCTCGGCGGCTAACCACAGATACGCAGTATTTT. It translates to CASSSDDRSRRLTTDTQYF.